This record covers a single T cell receptor (beta chain). The antigen is unknown. Any history of autoimmune disease or systemic immunosuppression disqualified patients. Data came from immunoSEQ multiplex PCR; TCRdb stores just in-frame clones and leaves some out. The table has some 73,000 clones, 85% to 90% seen once. This CDR3 has 15 amino acids. Trimming took off 0 bases at V and 3 bases at J, with 9 bases between the two ends. Germline V gene lookup returns CDR1 SGHNT and CDR2 YYREEE (reference sequence). This sample was taken from a study of OX40 agonist ivuxolimab in advanced cancers. Study as a whole: In three patients, partial responses were observed, one with hepatocellular carcinoma and two with cutaneous melanoma. Findings and caveats of the study: On average, CD8+ T cells showed a greater number of expanded clones than CD4+.

The sequence derives from an adult with an advanced solid tumor such as melanoma, head and neck, liver or kidney cancer. V usage is TRBV5-4 and J usage is TRBJ2-2; D gene unclear. Here the sequenced sample was CD4+ or CD8+ T cells sorted from blood, taken in a trial of the OX40 agonist ivuxolimab. The CDR3 nucleotides read TGTGCCAGCAGCTTGGCCGGACCGGACACCGGGGAGCTGTTTTTT. Residues: CASSLAGPDTGELFF.